This T cell receptor beta chain was observed in a study of blood T cells in healthy people across ages. Concerning this clonotype: Antigen unknown.

Study results and limitations: PBMC samples, being unsorted, prevented any conclusive comparison of naive and antigen-experienced cells.

The CDR3 loop spans 16 amino acids. Trimming shortened V by 0 bases and J by 1 base, and 11 bases separated the two germline ends. Germline CDR1 SGHAT, CDR2 FQNNGV. Using a J-beta primer mix together with a sample-barcoded 5' primer, a second PCR was run for roughly 7 to 11 cycles. TCRdb recomputed calls from the 5' RACE reads with MiXCR, one row per CDR3 protein. The sample consists of 800,000 or so distinct CDR3 sequences, around 25% of them appearing once. The data also belong to a second study, concerning T cells of mothers and their children.

The source is a boy aged 5-17 years in good health. Input material: blood. The chain joins TRBV11-2 to TRBJ2-3, with D possibly matching TRBD2 (6 bases). This CDR3 is CASSLEGGAGTDTQYF. The DNA for the CDR3 is TGTGCCAGCAGCTTAGAGGGCGGGGCGGGCACAGATACGCAGTATTTT. Variable domain in full (rest from reference TRBV11-2 and TRBJ2-3): EAGVAQSPRYKIIEKRQSVAFWCNPISGHATLYWYQQILGQGPKLLIQFQNNGVVDDSQLPKDRFSAERLKGVDSTLKIQPAKLEDSAVYLCASSLEGGAGTDTQYFGPGTRLTVL.